The sequence of this T cell receptor (beta chain) was determined in a study of human T cells and chemical hapten exposure. Turning to the study itself: Patients having alopecia areata, totalis or universalis were mostly female. Study results and limitations: Sensitizing to DPC left TCRs with a frequency above 1 in 1000 unaltered.

Time point specified: patch test 2, 6 weeks after DPC sensitization. Treatment given: therapeutic diphenylcyclopropenone sensitization with weekly scalp DPC. Each cDNA molecule in the library carried unique molecular identifiers. TCRdb fed the RACE reads into MiXCR, producing one record per CDR3 protein. The sample lists roughly 96,000 distinct CDR3 sequences, 9.3% occurring once. Trimming removed 3 bases at V and 4 bases at J, with 12 bases between. The CDR3 has 14 residues. This clonotype was counted a few times. What it binds is unknown. The source is a woman in her thirties or forties with alopecia areata. Some clones in this sample may be carry-over from other donors' samples. J is TRBJ1-1 and V is TRBV12-3 or TRBV12-4; D unclear. The sequences come from whole blood, collected in connection with sensitization to the hapten diphenylcyclopropenone (DPC). The CDR3 is CASSFGREGTEAFF. DNA for the CDR3: TGTGCCAGCAGTTTCGGTCGAGAGGGCACTGAAGCTTTCTTT.